This T cell receptor (beta chain) was recovered during a study of blood T cell repertoires in COVID-19. Study summary: Nucleic acid was either cDNA or gDNA, and it came from T cells, B-cell-depleted T cells, or PBMCs.

Per the authors' pipeline: The assay estimated nucleated cells by amplifying reference gene primers. Profiling relied on immunoSEQ multiplex PCR, and the TCRdb table lists in-frame clones only, not all of them. The V and J calls and clone size come from that table; D and trimming were worked out from the DNA. The table lists about 230,000 clones, about four fifths of them singletons. With 2 bases clipped from V and 0 bases from J, the junction kept 3 bases outside the gene matches. Germline values: CDR1 SNHLY, CDR2 FYNNEI. The CDR3 has 15 residues. Donors in Cohort 3 counted as recovered after two negative PCRs, clearance, or symptom resolution. This clone was observed a few times.

This clonotype originated in a man aged 55-75 years who had recovered from COVID-19. Sequenced sample: PBMCs or T cells enriched from blood (not recorded which). The V call is TRBV2, the J call TRBJ1-1, with 7 positions matching TRBD1. CDR3 DNA: TGTGCCAGCAGTGAACCAGGGGGAGTGAACACTGAAGCTTTCTTT. It yields the protein CASSEPGGVNTEAFF.